The next 3 T cell receptor beta chains were all read from a single sample in a study of T cells in Graves' hyperthyroidism and ophthalmopathy. Template material for amplifying TCR beta CDR3 regions consisted of RNA transcripts. An initial round of RT-PCR targeting the TCR CDR3 relied on the HTBI primer set. TCRdb re-called the multiplex PCR reads through MiXCR, storing one row per CDR3 protein. The sample lists roughly 700,000 distinct CDR3 sequences; roughly a third were seen once. Sequencing input: blood. The receptors stem from a woman aged 40-49 years with Graves' hyperthyroidism.

This clonotype has a count of ten or more. The gene calls are TRBV7-2 and TRBJ2-7; D gene ambiguous. Trimming pared 1 base from V and 6 bases from J, leaving 10 bases between. Germline assignment: CDR1 SGHTA and CDR2 FQGNSA. CDR3 length: 13 amino acids. CDR3: CASSLERVGEQYF. The CDR3 DNA reads TGTGCCAGCAGCTTAGAAAGGGTGGGCGAGCAGTACTTC.

Ten or more counts support this clonotype. This chain links TRBV2 with TRBJ1-5; 9 nucleotides line up with TRBD1. Germline V CDR1 and CDR2: SNHLY, FYNNEI. The CDR3 runs to 15 residues. V dropped 4 bases and J dropped 6; count of bases not matched to a gene: 7. CDR3 DNA sequence: TGTGCCAGCAGTGGCAGTACAGGGGGCGGTCAGCCCCAGCATTTT. Its protein product is CASSGSTGGGQPQHF. Together with reference TRBV2 and TRBJ1-5, the CDR3 gives the full variable domain: EPEVTQTPSHQVTQMGQEVILRCVPISNHLYFYWYRQILGQKVEFLVSFYNNEISEKSEIFDDQFSVERPDGSNFTLKIRSTKLEDSAMYFCASSGSTGGGQPQHFGDGTRLSIL.

The chain uses TRBV6-5 and TRBJ2-7; D tentatively reads TRBD1 or TRBD2 (6 bases each). The CDR3 length is 13 residues. Trimming removed 8 bases from V and 0 bases from J, with 11 bases in between. CDR1 is MNHEY and CDR2 is SVGAGI in the germline V gene. CDR3 in amino acids: CASGGGLSYEQYF. DNA for the CDR3: TGTGCCAGCGGTGGGGGGCTCTCCTACGAGCAGTACTTC.